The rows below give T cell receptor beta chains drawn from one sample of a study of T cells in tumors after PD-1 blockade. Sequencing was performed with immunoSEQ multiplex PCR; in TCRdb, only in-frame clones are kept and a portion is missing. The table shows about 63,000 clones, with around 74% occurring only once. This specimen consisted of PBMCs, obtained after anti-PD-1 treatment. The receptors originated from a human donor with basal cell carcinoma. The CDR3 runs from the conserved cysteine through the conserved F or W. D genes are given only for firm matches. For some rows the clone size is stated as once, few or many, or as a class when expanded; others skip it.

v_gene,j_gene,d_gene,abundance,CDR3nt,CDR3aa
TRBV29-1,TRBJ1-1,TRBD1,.,TGCAGCGTTGAAGATCCAGGGGGGAGGACTGAAGCTTTCTTT,CSVEDPGGRTEAFF
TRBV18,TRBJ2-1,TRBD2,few,TGTGCCAGCTCACCTAGCGGGGGGGACTCCATTAGCAATGAGCAGTTCTTC,CASSPSGGDSISNEQFF
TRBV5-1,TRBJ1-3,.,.,TGCGCCAGCAGCTTGGAAGGTGGCAGGGGCGAAGGAAACACCATATATTTT,CASSLEGGRGEGNTIYF
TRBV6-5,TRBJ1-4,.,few,TGTGCCAGCAGACGCCTGAATGAAAAACTGTTTTTT,CASRRLNEKLFF
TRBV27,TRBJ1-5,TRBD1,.,TGTGCCAGCAGCCCCGGGACAGGGATCAATCAGCCCCAGCATTTT,CASSPGTGINQPQHF
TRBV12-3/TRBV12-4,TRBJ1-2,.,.,TGTGCCAGCACGAGGGCAGGGCGGGTTGGCTACACCTTC,CASTRAGRVGYTF
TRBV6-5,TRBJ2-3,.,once,TGTGCCAGCAATTCAGAGGTACAGGGCACAGATACGCAGTATTTT,CASNSEVQGTDTQYF
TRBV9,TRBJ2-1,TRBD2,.,TGTGCCAGCAGCCCCAGGACTAGCGGGGGGAACTCCTACAATGAGCAGTTCTTC,CASSPRTSGGNSYNEQFF
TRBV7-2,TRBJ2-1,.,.,TGTGCCAGCAGCTTACTCCCCACCTACAATGAGCAGTTCTTC,CASSLLPTYNEQFF
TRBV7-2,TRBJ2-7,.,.,TGTGCCAGCAGCTTAGCAGGGGGGGTCCGTGGCGAGCAGTACTTC,CASSLAGGVRGEQYF
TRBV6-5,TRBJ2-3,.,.,TGTGCCAGCAGATCTCAGGACACAGATACGCAGTATTTT,CASRSQDTDTQYF
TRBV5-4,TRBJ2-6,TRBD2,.,TGTGCCAGCAGCAGGGGACGGACTAGCTCTGGGGCCAACGTCCTGACTTTC,CASSRGRTSSGANVLTF
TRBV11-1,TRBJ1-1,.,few,TGTGCCAGCAGCTTTAAACAGGTTGAAGCTTTCTTT,CASSFKQVEAFF
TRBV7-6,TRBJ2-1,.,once,TGTGCCAGCAGCTTAGACTTGGTTTCCTTCAATGAGCAGTTCTTC,CASSLDLVSFNEQFF
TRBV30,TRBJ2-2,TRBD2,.,TGTGCCTGGGCGGAGCGGGGGGGCCTTGGCGGGGAGCTGTTTTTT,CAWAERGGLGGELFF
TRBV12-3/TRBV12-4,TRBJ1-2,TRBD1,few,TGTGCCAGCAGCTTACAGGGGGCGGGAGGCTACACCTTC,CASSLQGAGGYTF
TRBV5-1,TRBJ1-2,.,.,TGCGCCAGCGGGGACCAAACAAACTATGGCTACACCTTC,CASGDQTNYGYTF
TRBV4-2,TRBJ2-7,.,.,TGTGCCAGCAGCCAAGAGAGGGGGGACGAGCAGTACTTC,CASSQERGDEQYF
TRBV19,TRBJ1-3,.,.,TGTGCCAGTAGTAGGAGGGACTCTGGAAACACCATATATTTT,CASSRRDSGNTIYF
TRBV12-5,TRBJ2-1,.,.,TGTGCTAGTGGTTTAGTCTCCTACAATGAGCAGTTCTTC,CASGLVSYNEQFF